Presented here are 8 T cell receptor beta chains from one specimen sequenced in a study of sequential checkpoint blockade in melanoma. This table comes from immunoSEQ multiplex PCR, and its TCRdb copy is limited to in-frame clones, with some not included. The repertoire holds 13,000 or so clones, approximately 68% seen once, with about 24% in the top ten. The sample's treatment: randomized to nivolumab then ipilimumab (arm A) or the reverse (arm B). Sequencing used CD8+ T cells sorted from blood (inferred from file names), obtained from a patient given nivolumab and ipilimumab in sequence. Receptors originate from a human donor with melanoma.

This chain links TRBV5-3 with TRBJ1-1; D is unclear. TRBV5-3 is recorded as an ORF, its role being uncertain. Between the trimmed V and J ends, which lost 8 bases and 5 bases, there was a span of 22 bases. There are 15 residues in the CDR3. For the CDR3, the DNA is TGTGCCAGCCCCCTCCCGCCATGGCTGAGGACTGAAGCTTTCTTT. As protein: CASPLPPWLRTEAFF.

The chain recombines TRBV4-3 with TRBJ2-3, with 11 positions matching TRBD2. Losses at the gene ends were 0 bases for V and 6 bases for J; bases not matched to a gene: 11. Germline assignment: CDR1 LGHNA and CDR2 YSLEER. The CDR3 sequence is 18 residues long. CDR3 bases: TGCGCCAGCAGCCAAGATTGGGCTAGCGGGGGGCCTAGGGATACGCAGTATTTT. It encodes CASSQDWASGGPRDTQYF.

This clone was found a few times. The V and J genes are TRBV4-3 and TRBJ1-3; D gene ambiguous. V lost 4 bases and J lost 0, with 7 bases in between. Germline V lookup: CDR1 LGHNA, CDR2 YSLEER. The CDR3 length is 14 residues. This CDR3 reads CASSLGSSGNTIYF. The CDR3, as DNA: TGCGCCAGCAGCCTAGGGAGCTCTGGAAACACCATATATTTT.

The rearrangement uses TRBV2 and TRBJ1-6, with TRBD1 as a possible D gene (5 bases). Looked up from germline, CDR1 is SNHLY and CDR2 is FYNNEI. Trimming removed 2 bases from V and 9 bases from J, with 8 bases in between. The CDR3 runs to 13 residues. This chain's CDR3 is CASSEIGVSPLHF. The CDR3 region has the DNA TGTGCCAGCAGTGAAATAGGGGTTTCACCCCTCCACTTT.

This clone was detected only a few times. The chain is built from TRBV7-9 and TRBJ1-6; D ambiguous. Germline-derived CDR1 and CDR2 are SEHNR and FQNEAQ (reference sequence). The CDR3 sequence is 16 residues long. V lost 5 bases, J lost 6 bases, and 17 bases lay in between. The chain's CDR3 is CASSPGGPGGNSPLHF. CDR3 nucleotide sequence: TGTGCCAGCAGCCCCGGAGGGCCAGGAGGTAATTCACCCCTCCACTTT.

The rearrangement joins TRBV15 to TRBJ2-7, with D possibly being TRBD1 (7 bases). The CDR3 has 15 amino acids. The germline CDR1 and CDR2 sequences are LNHNV and YYDKDF (reference sequence). The V end lost 0 bases, the J end lost 7 bases, and 16 bases lay between the germline ends. The CDR3 loop reads CATSREANRGGEQYF. The DNA of the CDR3 is TGTGCCACCAGCAGAGAAGCGAACAGGGGAGGTGAGCAGTACTTC. Looking up the rest from reference TRBV15 and TRBJ2-7 gives the full variable domain: DAMVIQNPRYQVTQFGKPVTLSCSQTLNHNVMYWYQQKSSQAPKLLFHYYDKDFNNEADTPDNFQSRRPNTSFCFLDIRSPGLGDTAMYLCATSREANRGGEQYFGPGTRLTVT.

The chain uses TRBV7-9 and TRBJ2-3, with D maybe TRBD1 (7 bases). The V gene lost 5 bases and the J gene lost 3 bases, with 21 bases spanning the gap. The germline CDR1 and CDR2 sequences are SEHNR and FQNEAQ (reference sequence). This CDR3 contains 17 residues. The CDR3 loop is CASSHRQGGGETDTQYF. CDR3 sequence (DNA): TGTGCCAGCAGCCACCGACAGGGAGGAGGGGAAACAGATACGCAGTATTTT.

The rearrangement links TRBV30 to TRBJ2-5; 8 positions agree with TRBD1. The J call is uncertain, as TRBJ2-7 better fits the DNA end. This CDR3 is built from 15 residues. From germline, CDR1 is GTSNPN and CDR2 SVGIG (reference sequence). The CDR3 DNA sequence: TGTGCCTGGAGTGTGGTCGGACAGGGAGACTACGAGCAGTACTTC. Encoded protein: CAWSVVGQGDYEQYF.